This entry lists 11 T cell receptor beta chains sequenced from one sample in a study of T cell responses to AZD1222 COVID-19 vaccine. TCRdb's table, derived via immunoSEQ multiplex PCR, lists solely in-frame clones and lacks some. The data hold approximately 130,000 clones, with 80% to 90% observed a single time. The source material was peripheral blood, sampled 28 days after the second AZD1222 dose. The receptors were gathered from an adult who received the AZD1222 COVID-19 vaccine.

The V gene is TRBV19, the J gene TRBJ1-2; tentatively, D is TRBD1 (6 bases). With 7 bases removed from V and 5 bases from J, the gap between germline ends came to 11 bases. The CDR3 consists of 12 residues. Germline lookup yields CDR1 LNHDA and CDR2 SQIVND (reference sequence). CDR3 coding DNA: TGTGCCAGTACCGCGGACAGATATGGCTACACCTTC. The encoded protein is CASTADRYGYTF.

The V gene is TRBV3-1 (or the pseudogene TRBV3-2), the J gene TRBJ1-2; 10 bases are shared with TRBD1. The CDR3 extends over 15 amino acids. Per germline, CDR1 LGHDT and CDR2 YNNKEL (reference sequence). The V and J ends lost 0 bases and 4 bases, in that order; junction bases with no gene match: 2. CDR3 protein: CASSQEGTGAYGYTF. In nucleotides, the CDR3 is TGTGCCAGCAGCCAAGAAGGGACAGGGGCCTATGGCTACACCTTC.

This sequence joins TRBV5-1 and TRBJ2-2, with 10 nucleotides matching TRBD2. This CDR3 contains 16 residues. Germline loops: CDR1 SGHRS, CDR2 YFSETQ. V was clipped by 0 bases and J by 4 bases; unmatched bases: 3. The CDR3 DNA follows: TGCGCCAGCAGCTTGGCCGGGACTAGCGCCACCGGGGAGCTGTTTTTT. This codes for CASSLAGTSATGELFF.

V gene TRBV6-2 or TRBV6-3 combines with J gene TRBJ2-2, with TRBD2 identical over 11 bases. Unmatched junction bases numbered 12, after V lost 4 bases and J lost 5 bases. Per the germline V gene, CDR1 is MNHEY and CDR2 is SVGEGT. There are 18 residues in the CDR3. The CDR3 nucleotides read TGTGCCAGCAGTTCCCGGCTAGCGGGGGGCCAGGAGACCGGGGAGCTGTTTTTT. Encoded protein: CASSSRLAGGQETGELFF.

This chain's CDR3 is CASSYRDREYGYTF. The CDR3 region has the DNA TGTGCCAGCAGTTACCGGGACAGGGAGTATGGCTACACCTTC. V gene TRBV6-2 or TRBV6-3 combines with J gene TRBJ1-2; 9 bases are shared with TRBD1. The junction had 3 bases not matched to a gene; V was cut back by 2 bases and J by 5 bases. Per the germline V gene, CDR1 is MNHEY and CDR2 is SVGEGT. The CDR3 contains 14 residues.

The gene calls are TRBV4-1 and TRBJ1-5, with a possible D match to TRBD1 (5 bases). CDR1 MGHRA and CDR2 YSYEKL come from the germline V gene. V was cut by 6 bases and J by 0 bases, with 12 bases left in between. There are 15 residues in the CDR3. In nucleotides, the CDR3 is TGCGCCAGCAGTCCACAGGAGAATAGCAATCAGCCCCAGCATTTT. Its translation is CASSPQENSNQPQHF.

This clone was picked up one time. V and J are TRBV6-6 and TRBJ1-5, with D unresolved. Germline V gene sequence: CDR1 MNHNY, CDR2 SVGAGI (reference sequence). There are 14 residues in the CDR3. V shed 6 bases and J shed 0 bases, with 9 bases lying between them. The CDR3 DNA is TGTGCCAGCAGCCACGATTATAGCAATCAGCCCCAGCATTTT. Translated, it gives CASSHDYSNQPQHF.

The CDR3: CASSLPGGEQYF. The CDR3 coding sequence is TGTGCCAGCAGCCTACCAGGGGGCGAGCAGTACTTC. The chain is built from TRBV11-2 and TRBJ2-7; 7 positions agree with TRBD1. CDR1 and CDR2 from the germline V gene are SGHAT and FQNNGV. Losses at the gene ends were 5 bases for V and 6 bases for J; bases not matched to a gene: 4. This CDR3 comprises 12 residues.

The chain combines TRBV3-1 (or the pseudogene TRBV3-2) with TRBJ1-4; 9 bases are a match to TRBD1. The CDR3 runs to 14 residues. Germline V gene lookup returns CDR1 LGHDT and CDR2 YNNKEL (reference sequence). J gave up 5 bases and V 6 bases, and 4 bases lay outside the gene matches. CDR3 region: CASSPGTGNEKLFF. CDR3 nucleotides: TGTGCCAGCAGTCCCGGGACAGGGAATGAAAAACTGTTTTTT.

This chain connects TRBV5-1 to TRBJ1-1; maybe TRBD1 (5 bases). CDR3 length: 13 amino acids. Looked up from germline, CDR1 is SGHRS and CDR2 is YFSETQ. The V end was cut by 4 bases, the J end by 1 base, with 8 bases between. The CDR3 DNA reads as TGCGCCAGCAGCCAGGGACGGAACACTGAAGCTTTCTTT. Residues: CASSQGRNTEAFF.

The J gene is TRBJ1-6, the V gene TRBV19, with D unclear. The V end was cut by 6 bases, the J end by 7 bases, with 13 bases between. Germline V CDR1 and CDR2: LNHDA, SQIVND (reference sequence). The CDR3 extends over 14 amino acids. CDR3 nucleotide sequence: TGTGCCAGTAGGCCGGGCCCGGAGAATTCACCCCTCCACTTT. This sequence encodes CASRPGPENSPLHF.